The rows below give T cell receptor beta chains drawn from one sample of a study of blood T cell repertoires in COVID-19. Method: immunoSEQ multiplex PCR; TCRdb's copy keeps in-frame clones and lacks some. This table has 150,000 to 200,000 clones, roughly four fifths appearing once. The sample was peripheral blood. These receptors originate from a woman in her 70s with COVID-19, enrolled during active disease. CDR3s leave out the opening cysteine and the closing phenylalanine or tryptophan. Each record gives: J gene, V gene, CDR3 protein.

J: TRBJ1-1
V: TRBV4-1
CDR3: ASSRLQGASTEAF

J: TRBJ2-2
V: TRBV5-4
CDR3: ASSPPRGKGGELF

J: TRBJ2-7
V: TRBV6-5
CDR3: ASSKTRGTVYEQY

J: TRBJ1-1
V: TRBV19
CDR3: ASTGDRAQNTEAF

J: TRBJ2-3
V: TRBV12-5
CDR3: ASGLGTGGTDTQY

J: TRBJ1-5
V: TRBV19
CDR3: ASSMWGQGSNQPQH

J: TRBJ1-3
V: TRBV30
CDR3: AWGTGSSGNTIY

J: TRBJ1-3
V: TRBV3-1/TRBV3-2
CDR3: ASSYTSGPRGLYSGNTIY

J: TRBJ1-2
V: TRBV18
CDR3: ASSPTGDSNYGYT

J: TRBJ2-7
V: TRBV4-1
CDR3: ASSPGHSFYEQY

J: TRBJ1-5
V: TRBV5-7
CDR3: ASSIGQINQPQH

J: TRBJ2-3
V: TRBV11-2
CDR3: ASTTSRTQY

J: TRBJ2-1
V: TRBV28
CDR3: ASSGLIASSYNEQF

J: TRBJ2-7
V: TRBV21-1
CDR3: ASSIHRDLQITYEQY

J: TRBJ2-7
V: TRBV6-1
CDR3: AGGQGTYEQY

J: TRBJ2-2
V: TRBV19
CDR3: ASRAPLRGTGELF

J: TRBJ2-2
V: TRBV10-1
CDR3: ASRPGNGELF

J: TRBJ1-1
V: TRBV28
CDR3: ASSRLAKVASDTEAF

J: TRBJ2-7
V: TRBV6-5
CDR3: ASSYSRGREQY

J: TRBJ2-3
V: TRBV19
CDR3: ASKINPGTDTQY

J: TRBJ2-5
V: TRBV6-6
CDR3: ASSRMGSTGAETQY

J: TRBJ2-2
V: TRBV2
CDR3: ASAGTGAFTGELF

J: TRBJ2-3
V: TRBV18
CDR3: ASSPTGGGELGTDTQY

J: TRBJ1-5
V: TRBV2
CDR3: ASSATGSRGNQPQH

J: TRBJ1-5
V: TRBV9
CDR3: ASSRTGLNQPQH

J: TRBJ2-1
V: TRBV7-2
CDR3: ASSSTGSAYNEQF

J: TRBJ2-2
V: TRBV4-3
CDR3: ASSQVALAGRSGELF

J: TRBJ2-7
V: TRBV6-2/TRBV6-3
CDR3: ASSYFGLAGAYEQY

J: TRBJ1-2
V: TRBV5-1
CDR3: ASSPSGEPVLGYT

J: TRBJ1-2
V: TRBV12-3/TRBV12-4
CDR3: ASSLRAAGYT

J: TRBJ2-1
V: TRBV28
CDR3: ASSPTTGDNEQF

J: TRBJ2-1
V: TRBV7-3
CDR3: ASSLGTSGSDEQF

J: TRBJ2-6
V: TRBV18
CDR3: ASSPGADSGANVLT

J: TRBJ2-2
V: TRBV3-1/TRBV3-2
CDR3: ASSQTRAGELF

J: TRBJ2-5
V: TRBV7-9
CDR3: ASSSRLAGGGETQY

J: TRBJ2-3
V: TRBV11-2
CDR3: ASSGASGRTNTQY

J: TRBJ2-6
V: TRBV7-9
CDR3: ASSLGGLWQSGANVLT

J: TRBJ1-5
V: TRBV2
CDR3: AIQDRGNQPQH

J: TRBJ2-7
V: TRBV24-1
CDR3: ATSGSSTYEQY

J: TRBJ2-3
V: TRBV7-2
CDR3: ASSFTAGLGGDTQY

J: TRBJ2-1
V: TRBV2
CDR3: ASRRLAFSHNEQF

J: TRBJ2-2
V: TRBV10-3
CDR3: AISERQGVGGELF

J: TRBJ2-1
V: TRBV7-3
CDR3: ASSLQAGGETYNEQF

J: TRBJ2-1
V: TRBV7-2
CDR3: ARPPGLPITYNEQF

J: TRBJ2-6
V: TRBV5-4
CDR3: ASSFVGDRSGANVLT